Presented here are 18 T cell receptor beta chains from one specimen sequenced in a study of a mutant IDH1 vaccine in newly diagnosed glioma. Indicated time point: week 47, end of study. The investigators gave 300 ug of mutant IDH1 20-mer peptide in each vaccine dose, together with topical imiquimod. Clones were sequenced by immunoSEQ multiplex PCR, and TCRdb holds only the in-frame ones, with some missing. The sample has 50,000 to 55,000 clones, about 61% seen once; the top ten hold around 4.8%. Antigens for these TCRs are unknown. The source material was peripheral blood mononuclear cells (PBMCs), sampled from a glioma patient whose treatment included an IDH1 peptide vaccine. Source of these receptors: a man in his forties or fifties with glioma. Some clones in this sample may be carry-over from other donors' samples.

This rearrangement joins TRBV19 to TRBJ2-7; D ambiguous. The V gene's germline CDR1 is LNHDA and CDR2 SQIVND (reference sequence). There are 15 residues in the CDR3. Trimming removed 3 bases at V and 0 bases at J, with 12 bases between. In DNA, the CDR3 is TGTGCCAGTAGTATCCGAGGATCTAGCTCCTACGAGCAGTACTTC. This gives the protein CASSIRGSSSYEQYF. Full variable domain (missing parts from reference TRBV19 and TRBJ2-7): DGGITQSPKYLFRKEGQNVTLSCEQNLNHDAMYWYRQDPGQGLRLIYYSQIVNDFQKGDIAEGYSVSREKKESFPLTVTSAQKNPTAFYLCASSIRGSSSYEQYFGPGTRLTVT.

The genes are TRBV30 and TRBJ2-3; D not resolved. Germline values: CDR1 GTSNPN, CDR2 SVGIG (reference sequence). This CDR3 is built from 13 residues. V was shortened by 2 bases and J by 2 bases, with 8 bases between the two germline ends. The DNA for the CDR3 is TGTGCCTGGAGTCGGGTTCCCACAGATACGCAGTATTTT. Encoded protein: CAWSRVPTDTQYF.

This clone was detected a few times. The rearrangement links TRBV5-4 to TRBJ1-6; 10 bases agree with TRBD1. The CDR3 totals 15 residues. V lost 0 bases to trimming and J lost 6 bases; unmatched junction nucleotides: 0. Germline V gene data show CDR1 as SGHNT and CDR2 as YYREEE (reference sequence). Written as DNA, the CDR3 is TGTGCCAGCAGCTTGGGGACAGGGGGTAATTCACCCCTCCACTTT. This codes for CASSLGTGGNSPLHF.

The rearrangement links TRBV10-2 to TRBJ2-5; maybe TRBD2 (6 bases). V lost 6 bases and J 6 bases, leaving 20 bases between the germline ends. Per germline, CDR1 WSHSY and CDR2 SAAADI. The CDR3 has 15 residues. The CDR3 loop is CASSRLEQEPQTQYF. For the CDR3, the DNA is TGCGCCAGCAGCCGACTAGAACAAGAACCCCAGACCCAGTACTTC.

This clone was recorded once. The J gene is TRBJ2-3, the V gene TRBV19; D not resolved. Germline V lookup: CDR1 LNHDA, CDR2 SQIVND (reference sequence). Trimming pared 3 bases from V and 6 bases from J, leaving 16 bases between. This CDR3 has 15 residues. CDR3 coding DNA: TGTGCCAGTAGTATTCTCCCCCTGGGTCAGGATACGCAGTATTTT. Residues: CASSILPLGQDTQYF.

The rearrangement links TRBV30 to TRBJ1-5, with D possibly TRBD1 on 6 matching bases. The V end was cut by 0 bases, the J end by 6 bases, with 9 bases between. This CDR3 has 13 residues. Germline V lookup: CDR1 GTSNPN, CDR2 SVGIG (reference sequence). CDR3 sequence: CAWSVQGGQPQHF. CDR3 coding DNA: TGTGCCTGGAGTGTACAGGGAGGTCAGCCCCAGCATTTT. The complete variable domain, with remaining parts taken from reference TRBV30 and TRBJ1-5, reads SQTIHQWPATLVQPVGSPLSLECTVEGTSNPNLYWYRQAAGRGLQLLFYSVGIGQISSEVPQNLSASRPQDRQFILSSKKLLLSDSGFYLCAWSVQGGQPQHFGDGTRLSIL.

In DNA form, the CDR3 reads TGTGCCAGCAGCTTAGGTTTGGGAACTAGCGGGGGTTTTTGGGAGACCCAGTACTTC. Translating it yields CASSLGLGTSGGFWETQYF. The rearrangement links TRBV7-8 to TRBJ2-5; 11 bases are a match to TRBD2. V gave up 1 base and J gave up 5 bases; unmatched junction bases: 15. The CDR3 consists of 19 residues. Germline assignment: CDR1 SGHVS and CDR2 FQNEAQ. The complete variable domain, with remaining parts taken from reference TRBV7-8 and TRBJ2-5, reads GAGVSQSPRYKVAKRGQDVALRCDPISGHVSLFWYQQALGQGPEFLTYFQNEAQLDKSGLPSDRFFAERPEGSVSTLKIQRTQQEDSAVYLCASSLGLGTSGGFWETQYFGPGTRLLVL.

The chain combines TRBV6-5 with TRBJ2-5; tentative D call: TRBD1 (6 bases). V was pared by 2 bases and J by 4 bases, with 11 bases between. The CDR3 is made up of 14 amino acids. Per the germline V gene, CDR1 is MNHEY and CDR2 is SVGAGI. CDR3 coding DNA: TGTGCCAGCAGTTACGGCACAGGGTTAGAGACCCAGTACTTC. Its protein product is CASSYGTGLETQYF.

The chain joins TRBV10-3 to TRBJ1-2; D may be TRBD1 (6 bases). Trimming cost V 2 bases and J 5 bases, with 12 bases left between them. The CDR3 consists of 14 residues. CDR1 and CDR2 (germline): ENHRY, SYGVKD. CDR3 in amino acids: CAISETGGDYGYTF. For the CDR3, the DNA is TGTGCCATCAGTGAGACCGGGGGCGATTATGGCTACACCTTC.

The chain combines TRBV2 with TRBJ2-2; 9 bases agree with TRBD2. The CDR3 has 16 amino acids. Germline trimming cut 4 bases from V and 5 bases from J; bases unmatched to any gene: 8. Germline CDR1 is SNHLY and CDR2 is FYNNEI. The CDR3 nucleotides read TGTGCCAGCAGTGGGGGAGGGACTAGCTTTACCGGGGAGCTGTTTTTT. This gives the protein CASSGGGTSFTGELFF.

This clone has more than one count but fewer than ten. This chain connects TRBV5-4 to TRBJ1-5, with D hard to call. Germline CDR1 SGHNT, CDR2 YYREEE (reference sequence). The CDR3 totals 13 residues. The V and J ends lost 2 bases and 6 bases respectively, with 9 bases between them. Here the CDR3 DNA reads TGTGCCAGCAGCTTTCTCGACTGTCAGCCCCAGCATTTT. Protein: CASSFLDCQPQHF. The full variable domain, in which reference TRBV5-4 and TRBJ1-5 provide the parts outside the CDR3, is ETGVTQSPTHLIKTRGQQVTLRCSSQSGHNTVSWYQQALGQGPQFIFQYYREEENGRGNFPPRFSGLQFPNYSSELNVNALELDDSALYLCASSFLDCQPQHFGDGTRLSIL.

The chain is built from TRBV19 and TRBJ2-3; the D gene is possibly TRBD2 (5 bases). The germline V gene has CDR1 LNHDA and CDR2 SQIVND (reference sequence). This CDR3 has 11 amino acids. V shed 5 bases and J shed 8 bases, with 8 bases lying between them. The CDR3: CASSFRGTQYF. DNA for the CDR3: TGTGCCAGTAGTTTCCGGGGTACGCAGTATTTT. Full variable domain (remainder filled in from reference TRBV19 and TRBJ2-3): DGGITQSPKYLFRKEGQNVTLSCEQNLNHDAMYWYRQDPGQGLRLIYYSQIVNDFQKGDIAEGYSVSREKKESFPLTVTSAQKNPTAFYLCASSFRGTQYFGPGTRLTVL.

V is TRBV5-8 and J is TRBJ1-1; 9 bases agree with TRBD1. The germline V gene encodes CDR1 SGHTS and CDR2 YDEGEE. CDR3 size: 16 residues. The trim removed 4 bases at V and 4 bases at J, leaving 11 bases unmatched. Here the CDR3 DNA reads TGTGCCAGCAGCAAAACCGGGACAGGGTTGGGCACTGAAGCTTTCTTT. It encodes CASSKTGTGLGTEAFF.

The V call is TRBV7-9, the J call TRBJ2-3, with 8 positions matching TRBD2. V lost 7 bases, J lost 10 bases, and 7 bases stayed unmatched. The CDR3 is made up of 12 amino acids. CDR1 is SEHNR, CDR2 FQNEAQ, per germline (reference sequence). The CDR3 DNA is TGTGCCAGCACTAACGGGGGGGCCGCGCAGTATTTT. It encodes CASTNGGAAQYF.

The count of this clone is one. The chain is built from TRBV10-1 and TRBJ2-7; D is ambiguous. The CDR3 contains 16 residues. V shed 0 bases and J shed 2 bases, with 14 bases lying between them. The V gene's germline CDR1 is WNHNN and CDR2 SYGVQD (reference sequence). The CDR3 loop reads CASSESRHLSPYEQYF. CDR3 in DNA: TGCGCCAGCAGTGAGTCCCGACACCTATCCCCCTACGAGCAGTACTTC.

This sequence joins TRBV5-1 and TRBJ1-6; 10 positions agree with TRBD1. Germline-derived CDR1 and CDR2 are SGHRS and YFSETQ. V shed 0 bases and J 7 bases; nucleotides not matched to a gene: 1. The CDR3 runs to 15 residues. For the CDR3, the DNA is TGCGCCAGCAGCTTGGGGGGACAGGGGAATTCACCCCTCCACTTT. Encoded protein: CASSLGGQGNSPLHF.

The chain couples TRBV4-2 to TRBJ2-5; 9 bases are shared with TRBD2. Germline V CDR1 and CDR2: LGHNA, YNFKEQ. CDR3 length equals 16 residues. The V segment lost 4 bases and the J segment 4 bases; nucleotides outside the gene matches: 10. The CDR3 reads CASSPWNSGGTETQYF. Written as DNA, the CDR3 is TGTGCCAGCAGCCCATGGAATAGCGGGGGCACAGAGACCCAGTACTTC.

The chain uses TRBV6-5 and TRBJ1-2, with 8 bases matching TRBD1. Germline CDR1 reads MNHEY; CDR2 reads SVGAGI. The V gene end was trimmed by 1 base and the J gene end by 6 bases; junction bases not matched to a gene: 10. The CDR3 runs to 16 residues. As DNA, the CDR3 is TGTGCCAGCAGTTACTACCAGGGGGCCGAGGGCAATGGCTACACCTTC. Protein: CASSYYQGAEGNGYTF.